These 29 T cell receptor beta chains were sequenced from one sample in a study of shared clonotypes between healthy human individuals. Produced via immunoSEQ multiplex PCR; TCRdb's table is partial and in-frame only. The repertoire includes some 2,400,000 clones, approximately 94% of them detected once, and approximately 0.13% sits in the top ten. Sequences were obtained from naive CD4+ T cells sorted from blood. Indicated subset: CD45RA+ positively selected. These receptors were taken from a man between 18 and 29 years old in good health.

V and J are TRBV4-1 and TRBJ2-3; no clear D gene. The V end lost 4 bases, the J end lost 3 bases, and 14 bases lay between the germline ends. Germline V lookup: CDR1 MGHRA, CDR2 YSYEKL. This CDR3 has 15 amino acids. The CDR3 nucleotides are TGCGCCAGCAGCCCCCAGGTGGCCGGGACAGATACGCAGTATTTT. This encodes CASSPQVAGTDTQYF.

V and J are TRBV9 and TRBJ1-2; D is unclear. Trimming cost V 2 bases and J 1 base, with 9 bases left between them. The CDR3 spans 14 residues. Germline CDR1 is SGDLS and CDR2 is YYNGEE. In DNA, the CDR3 is TGTGCCAGCAGCGTCACAGAAAGTAACTATGGCTACACCTTC. Residues: CASSVTESNYGYTF.

The chain recombines TRBV7-2 with TRBJ2-7; TRBD2 matches at 7 bases. This CDR3 is built from 16 residues. The germline CDR1 and CDR2 sequences are SGHTA and FQGNSA. Losses at the gene ends were 4 bases for V and 2 bases for J; bases not matched to a gene: 11. Here the CDR3 reads CASSSKTGRIPYEQYF. In DNA, the CDR3 is TGTGCCAGCAGCTCAAAGACCGGGAGGATCCCCTACGAGCAGTACTTC. Using reference TRBV7-2 and TRBJ2-7 for the parts outside the CDR3, the full variable domain is GAGVSQSPSNKVTEKGKDVELRCDPISGHTALYWYRQSLGQGLEFLIYFQGNSAPDKSGLPSDRFSAERTGGSVSTLTIQRTQQEDSAVYLCASSSKTGRIPYEQYFGPGTRLTVT.

The chain has TRBV28 and TRBJ1-2, with D possibly being TRBD1 (5 bases). The CDR3 is 14 residues long. Trimming stripped 1 base from V and 4 bases from J, with 10 bases between. Looked up from germline, CDR1 is MDHEN and CDR2 is SYDVKM. CDR3 DNA sequence: TGTGCCAGCAGTTTATACACAGGAACCTATGGCTACACCTTC. It specifies CASSLYTGTYGYTF.

The chain carries TRBV18 and TRBJ1-3, with 7 bases fitting TRBD1. The CDR3 covers 15 residues. The germline V gene has CDR1 KGHSH and CDR2 LQKENI. With V trimmed by 4 bases and J by 3 bases, 6 bases remained unmatched. The CDR3 sequence: CASSLTGVFGNTIYF. CDR3 DNA sequence: TGTGCCAGCTCACTTACAGGGGTATTTGGAAACACCATATATTTT.

The rearrangement uses TRBV2 and TRBJ1-1; D may be TRBD1 (6 bases). The CDR3 spans 15 residues. Germline V CDR1 and CDR2: SNHLY, FYNNEI. The V end lost 7 bases, the J end lost 4 bases, and 19 bases lay between the germline ends. CDR3 loop: CASMSGALGGTEAFF. The CDR3 nucleotides read TGTGCCAGCATGTCGGGGGCTCTAGGAGGCACTGAAGCTTTCTTT.

The gene calls are TRBV19 and TRBJ2-1; 7 nucleotides match TRBD1. The trim removed 5 bases at V and 0 bases at J, leaving 4 bases unmatched. The CDR3 extends over 15 amino acids. Germline V gene lookup returns CDR1 LNHDA and CDR2 SQIVND (reference sequence). The CDR3 is CASSWDSSSYNEQFF. CDR3 coding DNA: TGTGCCAGTAGTTGGGACAGCTCCTCCTACAATGAGCAGTTCTTC.

The V and J genes are TRBV19 and TRBJ1-1, with 7 bases fitting TRBD1. Germline V gene sequence: CDR1 LNHDA, CDR2 SQIVND (reference sequence). The CDR3 has 14 amino acids. With V trimmed by 9 bases and J by 4 bases, 11 bases remained unmatched. CDR3 bases: TGTGCCAGCCGCGGTGACAGGGCGGGCACTGAAGCTTTCTTT. It is translated as CASRGDRAGTEAFF.

The chain employs TRBV5-1 and TRBJ2-3; D ambiguous. The CDR3 loop spans 13 amino acids. Germline V lookup: CDR1 SGHRS, CDR2 YFSETQ. V was trimmed by 0 bases and J by 5 bases, leaving 7 bases between them. The CDR3 bases are TGCGCCAGCAGCTTGGGGTGGAGAGATACGCAGTATTTT. As protein: CASSLGWRDTQYF.

The chain employs TRBV5-4 and TRBJ1-1, with D maybe TRBD1 (6 bases). This CDR3 has 15 amino acids. The V end was cut by 4 bases, the J end by 4 bases, with 17 bases between. Germline V lookup: CDR1 SGHNT, CDR2 YYREEE (reference sequence). CDR3 region: CASSPSKGEFTEAFF. The DNA for the CDR3 is TGTGCCAGCAGCCCCTCGAAGGGGGAATTCACTGAAGCTTTCTTT.

The CDR3 sequence is CASSTTQEQETQYF. CDR3 nucleotide sequence: TGTGCCAGCAGTACGACACAGGAACAAGAGACCCAGTACTTC. The rearrangement uses TRBV6-6 and TRBJ2-5; possible D gene TRBD1, 5 bases. The V end was cut by 5 bases, the J end by 2 bases, with 12 bases between. Germline CDR1 and CDR2: MNHNY and SVGAGI (reference sequence). CDR3 length: 14 residues.

The rearrangement uses TRBV28 and TRBJ1-4; 7 nucleotides agree with TRBD1. Germline loops: CDR1 MDHEN, CDR2 SYDVKM. The trim removed 4 bases at V and 3 bases at J, leaving 11 bases unmatched. This CDR3 contains 17 residues. This chain's CDR3 is CASSSTPRDRSNEKLFF. The CDR3 coding sequence is TGTGCCAGCAGTTCTACGCCCCGGGACAGATCTAATGAAAAACTGTTTTTT. The full variable domain, in which reference TRBV28 and TRBJ1-4 provide the parts outside the CDR3, is DVKVTQSSRYLVKRTGEKVFLECVQDMDHENMFWYRQDPGLGLRLIYFSYDVKMKEKGDIPEGYSVSREKKERFSLILESASTNQTSMYLCASSSTPRDRSNEKLFFGSGTQLSVL.

The chain recombines TRBV19 with TRBJ1-5, with 10 bases identical to TRBD1. The trim removed 7 bases at V and 4 bases at J, leaving 4 bases unmatched. From germline, CDR1 is LNHDA and CDR2 SQIVND (reference sequence). This CDR3 spans 14 amino acids. CDR3 in DNA: TGTGCCAGTAAAGGACAGGGGGTGAATCAGCCCCAGCATTTT. It codes for CASKGQGVNQPQHF.

The rearrangement links TRBV15 to TRBJ2-1, with D hard to call. The germline V gene has CDR1 LNHNV and CDR2 YYDKDF (reference sequence). The CDR3 covers 16 residues. The germline V and J ends were trimmed by 0 bases and 0 bases, with 9 bases remaining between them. DNA for the CDR3: TGTGCCACCAGCAGAGATCTCGTACTCTCCTACAATGAGCAGTTCTTC. Its translation is CATSRDLVLSYNEQFF.

About this clone itself: The sample has other DNA sequences that encode this CDR3 too. The rearrangement joins TRBV5-4 to TRBJ2-7, with 14 bases that match TRBD2. This CDR3 has 16 residues. From germline, CDR1 is SGHNT and CDR2 YYREEE (reference sequence). The junction had 4 bases not matched to a gene; V was cut back by 4 bases and J by 1 base. The CDR3 region has the DNA TGTGCCAGCAGCCTTGGACTAGCGGGAGGTTCCTACGAGCAGTACTTC. Its protein product is CASSLGLAGGSYEQYF. Full variable domain (rest looked up from reference TRBV5-4 and TRBJ2-7): ETGVTQSPTHLIKTRGQQVTLRCSSQSGHNTVSWYQQALGQGPQFIFQYYREEENGRGNFPPRFSGLQFPNYSSELNVNALELDDSALYLCASSLGLAGGSYEQYFGPGTRLTVT.

The rearrangement links TRBV30 to TRBJ2-1; D ambiguous. CDR1 is GTSNPN, CDR2 SVGIG, per germline (reference sequence). CDR3 size: 12 residues. The DNA for the CDR3 is TGTGCTGCACGGTCGGACCACAATGAGCAGTTCTTC. It yields the protein CAARSDHNEQFF.

The V call is TRBV18, the J call TRBJ2-3; D might be TRBD2 (5 bases). Trimming removed 5 bases from V and 0 bases from J, with 12 bases in between. The CDR3 loop spans 15 amino acids. Germline assignment: CDR1 KGHSH and CDR2 LQKENI. The CDR3 DNA reads as TGTGCCAGCTCAGCCCCTAGCAGTAGCACAGATACGCAGTATTTT. Residues: CASSAPSSSTDTQYF.

The CDR3 nucleotides read TGCGCCAGCAGCTTGGTGACAGGCCAGCGCACAGATACGCAGTATTTT. Protein sequence: CASSLVTGQRTDTQYF. The V gene is TRBV5-1, the J gene TRBJ2-3, with D maybe TRBD1 (6 bases). From germline, CDR1 is SGHRS and CDR2 YFSETQ. The CDR3 is 16 amino acids. Trimming removed 0 bases at V and 1 base at J, with 12 bases between. The variable domain in full, with the rest retrieved from reference TRBV5-1 and TRBJ2-3, is KAGVTQTPRYLIKTRGQQVTLSCSPISGHRSVSWYQQTPGQGLQFLFEYFSETQRNKGNFPGRFSGRQFSNSRSEMNVSTLELGDSALYLCASSLVTGQRTDTQYFGPGTRLTVL.

V and J are TRBV27 and TRBJ2-7; TRBD1 agrees at 11 bases. The ends lost 6 bases at V and 4 bases at J; junction bases unmatched: 17. Germline loops: CDR1 MNHEY, CDR2 SMNVEV (reference sequence). This CDR3 has 18 amino acids. Here the CDR3 reads CASRPGQGAAQTGYEQYF. Here the CDR3 DNA reads TGTGCCAGCAGACCCGGACAGGGGGCGGCCCAAACGGGGTACGAGCAGTACTTC.

The rearrangement links TRBV4-2 to TRBJ2-7, with D maybe TRBD2 (5 bases). Trimming stripped 5 bases from V and 5 bases from J, with 10 bases between. Germline CDR1 and CDR2: LGHNA and YNFKEQ. The length of the CDR3 is 12 residues. The CDR3 protein is CASSNKRDEQYF. The CDR3 DNA reads as TGTGCCAGCAGCAACAAGAGGGACGAGCAGTACTTC.

V gene TRBV5-1 combines with J gene TRBJ2-2; D is unclear. In germline, CDR1 is SGHRS, CDR2 YFSETQ. V was shortened by 3 bases and J by 2 bases, with 5 bases between the two germline ends. This CDR3 contains 13 residues. CDR3 residues: CASSYLNTGELFF. CDR3 sequence (DNA): TGCGCCAGCAGCTACCTCAACACCGGGGAGCTGTTTTTT.

The genes are TRBV11-3 and TRBJ2-1, with 9 positions matching TRBD2. Germline values: CDR1 SGHNT, CDR2 YENEEA. V gave up 0 bases and J gave up 8 bases; unmatched junction bases: 8. The CDR3 consists of 16 residues. The CDR3 DNA sequence: TGTGCCAGCAGCTTAGAGGGCGGGAGGGCCGGCGATGAGCAGTTCTTC. This codes for CASSLEGGRAGDEQFF.

Comments on this clone: Different DNA sequences within this sample yield the same CDR3. The chain carries TRBV18 and TRBJ2-2; 8 bases align to TRBD1. This CDR3 spans 15 amino acids. Germline trimming cut 3 bases from V and 5 bases from J; bases unmatched to any gene: 5. Germline CDR1 reads KGHSH; CDR2 reads LQKENI. The CDR3 DNA reads as TGTGCCAGCTCACCGGACAGGGCTGATACCGGGGAGCTGTTTTTT. Translated: CASSPDRADTGELFF.

This chain connects TRBV10-3 to TRBJ1-1, with a weak D call TRBD1 (6 bases). V shed 7 bases and J shed 0 bases, with 15 bases lying between them. Germline lookup yields CDR1 ENHRY and CDR2 SYGVKD. This CDR3 has 15 residues. The CDR3 reads CAITPQAGVNTEAFF. CDR3 coding DNA: TGTGCCATCACCCCCCAAGCAGGGGTGAACACTGAAGCTTTCTTT.

The V and J genes are TRBV7-2 and TRBJ1-5, with D unresolved. CDR1 is SGHTA, CDR2 FQGNSA, per germline. CDR3 length: 13 amino acids. V was clipped by 5 bases and J by 3 bases, with 8 bases between them. CDR3 nucleotide sequence: TGTGCCAGCAGCGGATGGGACAATCAGCCCCAGCATTTT. Amino acid sequence: CASSGWDNQPQHF.

The chain employs TRBV18 and TRBJ2-7; tentatively, D is TRBD1 (6 bases). Germline V gene lookup returns CDR1 KGHSH and CDR2 LQKENI. The CDR3 sequence is 15 residues long. The V end was cut by 2 bases, the J end by 2 bases, with 13 bases between. The CDR3 coding sequence is TGTGCCAGCTCACCAGGGGCAGGGGACACCTACGAGCAGTACTTC. Amino acids: CASSPGAGDTYEQYF.

The gene calls are TRBV4-3 and TRBJ2-6; possible D gene TRBD2, 5 bases. The length of the CDR3 is 16 residues. V dropped 0 bases and J dropped 2 bases, with 8 bases sitting between them. Per germline, CDR1 LGHNA and CDR2 YSLEER. CDR3: CASSQDRRTGANVLTF. The CDR3 region has the DNA TGCGCCAGCAGCCAAGATAGGAGGACTGGGGCCAACGTCCTGACTTTC.

This sequence joins TRBV9 and TRBJ2-5; TRBD1 might be the D (6 bases). Trimming stripped 3 bases from V and 4 bases from J, with 13 bases between. Germline lookup yields CDR1 SGDLS and CDR2 YYNGEE. This CDR3 comprises 14 residues. CDR3 bases: TGTGCCAGCAGCGGGCCAGGGGACGGAGAGACCCAGTACTTC. It encodes CASSGPGDGETQYF.

In this sample, this clone turned up a few times. The chain joins TRBV28 to TRBJ1-4; D unclear. Germline lookup yields CDR1 MDHEN and CDR2 SYDVKM. This CDR3 has 14 amino acids. V gave up 4 bases and J gave up 8 bases, with 14 bases separating them. CDR3 sequence reads: CASSSPPGAEKLFF. The CDR3 coding sequence is TGTGCCAGCAGTTCCCCGCCCGGAGCGGAAAAACTGTTTTTT.